What follows are 29 T cell receptor beta chains derived from one specimen sequenced in a study of T-cell memory formation after mild COVID-19. TCRdb re-derived calls from the 5' RACE reads in MiXCR, one entry per CDR3 protein. The data show over 400,000 distinct CDR3 sequences, less than 25% seen once. The sample was PBMCs or a T cell subset sorted from them (not recorded which). The receptor source for this set is an adult woman who had mild COVID-19 (a few samples of this study predate the infection). Cell type and time point are not known.

This rearrangement joins TRBV5-1 to TRBJ2-5; a weak D match, TRBD2 (6 bases). Germline CDR1 and CDR2: SGHRS and YFSETQ. CDR3 size: 14 residues. The germline V and J ends were trimmed by 0 bases and 5 bases, with 11 bases remaining between them. The CDR3 protein is CASSLGPAGETQYF. CDR3 nucleotides: TGCGCCAGCAGCTTGGGGCCCGCGGGGGAGACCCAGTACTTC.

The genes are TRBV11-2 and TRBJ2-2; 7 bases match TRBD1. Germline-derived CDR1 and CDR2 are SGHAT and FQNNGV. The CDR3 is made up of 16 amino acids. V dropped 0 bases and J dropped 5; count of bases not matched to a gene: 6. The CDR3 DNA reads as TGTGCCAGCAGCTTAGATAGGGGGCGTGAAACCGGGGAGCTGTTTTTT. It is translated as CASSLDRGRETGELFF.

This clonotype has just one count. This sequence joins TRBV7-9 and TRBJ2-6; no clear D gene. Germline CDR1 SEHNR, CDR2 FQNEAQ (reference sequence). The V gene lost 5 bases and the J gene lost 11 bases, with 4 bases spanning the gap. The CDR3 consists of 10 residues. The CDR3 region is CASSPHVLTF. CDR3 in DNA: TGTGCCAGCAGCCCGCACGTCCTGACTTTC. Filled out from reference TRBV7-9 and TRBJ2-6, the complete variable domain reads DTGVSQNPRHKITKRGQNVTFRCDPISEHNRLYWYRQTLGQGPEFLTYFQNEAQLEKSRLLSDRFSAERPKGSFSTLEIQRTEQGDSAMYLCASSPHVLTFGAGSRLTVL.

This chain links TRBV6-1 with TRBJ2-3; 8 bases map to TRBD2. Germline CDR1 and CDR2: MNHNS and SASEGT. Trimming removed 10 bases from V and 0 bases from J; junction bases left unmatched: 15. This CDR3 has 17 amino acids. The CDR3 DNA reads as TGTGCCACCACCAAACTCGGCGGCGGGGGGAGCACAGATACGCAGTATTTT. Translated: CATTKLGGGGSTDTQYF.

This clonotype was seen only a few times. V and J are TRBV3-1 and TRBJ2-7; 8 bases match TRBD1. This CDR3 region has 16 residues. The V and J ends lost 0 bases and 5 bases, in that order; junction bases with no gene match: 9. The germline V gene has CDR1 LGHDT and CDR2 YNNKEL (reference sequence). CDR3 protein: CASSQDFNRGVHEQYF. The CDR3 nucleotides read TGTGCCAGCAGCCAAGATTTCAACAGGGGGGTCCACGAGCAGTACTTC.

This clonotype has just a few counts. CDR3 nucleotides: TGTGCCAGCAGCGTGAAATCCAGGGAAAGGATGAACGAGCAGTACTTC. This sequence encodes CASSVKSRERMNEQYF. The chain combines TRBV9 with TRBJ2-7; possible D gene TRBD1, 5 bases. Germline assignment: CDR1 SGDLS and CDR2 YYNGEE. Between the trimmed V and J ends, which lost 2 bases and 5 bases, there was a span of 20 bases. This CDR3 contains 16 residues.

This clonotype was seen a few times. The genes are TRBV15 and TRBJ2-3, with unresolved D. Trimming shortened V by 0 bases and J by 1 base, and 5 bases separated the two germline ends. Germline V gives CDR1 LNHNV, CDR2 YYDKDF (reference sequence). The CDR3 covers 14 residues. This chain's CDR3 is CATSRDPRTDTQYF. The CDR3 coding sequence is TGTGCCACCAGCAGAGATCCCCGCACAGATACGCAGTATTTT.

This rearrangement joins TRBV2 to TRBJ2-7, with D tentatively TRBD1 (6 bases). Per germline, CDR1 SNHLY and CDR2 FYNNEI. CDR3 size: 15 residues. V dropped 9 bases and J dropped 3 bases, with 21 bases sitting between them. CDR3 protein: CARLLDRLLFYEQYF. Written as DNA, the CDR3 is TGTGCCAGGCTCCTGGACAGATTACTATTCTACGAGCAGTACTTC.

This chain connects TRBV12-3 or TRBV12-4 to TRBJ1-2; TRBD1 agrees at 12 bases. The length of the CDR3 is 15 residues. The junction had 9 bases not matched to a gene; V was cut back by 6 bases and J by 7 bases. The CDR3 reads CASRLPGTGGSGYTF. CDR3 sequence (DNA): TGTGCCAGCAGGCTCCCAGGGACAGGGGGCAGTGGCTACACCTTC.

The chain links TRBV6-1 to TRBJ1-5, with 7 bases matching TRBD1. Per germline, CDR1 MNHNS and CDR2 SASEGT. V shed 6 bases and J 6 bases; nucleotides not matched to a gene: 5. The length of the CDR3 is 13 residues. CDR3 coding DNA: TGTGCCAGCAGGGAGCAGGGGGTTCAGCCCCAGCATTTT. Its protein is CASREQGVQPQHF.

This chain connects TRBV6-2 or TRBV6-3 to TRBJ2-5; D is uncertain. Between the trimmed V and J ends, which lost 0 bases and 4 bases, there was a span of 18 bases. This CDR3 is built from 17 residues. In germline, CDR1 is MNHEY, CDR2 SVGEGT. The CDR3 DNA sequence: TGTGCCAGCAGTTACTCCTTAAAAGATCCACGAGGAGAGACCCAGTACTTC. Amino acid sequence: CASSYSLKDPRGETQYF.

CDR3 sequence reads: CASRRTGVGGNTIYF. As DNA, the CDR3 is TGTGCCAGCAGAAGGACAGGGGTGGGGGGAAACACCATATATTTT. The gene calls are TRBV27 and TRBJ1-3, with 9 bases that match TRBD1. The CDR3 runs to 15 residues. With 6 bases clipped from V and 4 bases from J, the junction kept 7 bases outside the gene matches. In germline, CDR1 is MNHEY, CDR2 SMNVEV (reference sequence).

With regard to this clonotype: One end of the junction is discordant with germline, which a read error may explain. The CDR3 sequence: CASSLQVTCF. CDR3 DNA: TGTGCCAGCAGTTTACAGGTGACGTGCTTC. This chain connects TRBV12-3 or TRBV12-4 to TRBJ1-2, with unresolved D. The CDR3 has 10 amino acids.

The chain links TRBV3-1 to TRBJ2-1, with D hard to call. From germline, CDR1 is LGHDT and CDR2 YNNKEL (reference sequence). This CDR3 comprises 11 residues. V was cut by 4 bases and J by 9 bases, with 7 bases left in between. CDR3 DNA sequence: TGTGCCAGCAGCCGCAGATTTGAGCAGTTCTTC. This sequence encodes CASSRRFEQFF.

The V call is TRBV12-3 or TRBV12-4, the J call TRBJ1-1; D is ambiguous. The CDR3 totals 17 residues. The V and J ends lost 7 bases and 1 base respectively, with 22 bases between them. The CDR3 DNA reads as TGTGCCAGCACCAACGGGTACGGTTTGTCTTCGAACACTGAAGCTTTCTTT. Its protein is CASTNGYGLSSNTEAFF.

This clonotype came up a few times. The chain combines TRBV30 with TRBJ2-1; D call uncertain. CDR1 and CDR2 from the germline V gene are GTSNPN and SVGIG (reference sequence). Trimming removed 1 base at V and 3 bases at J, with 10 bases between. The CDR3 loop spans 14 amino acids. The CDR3 nucleotides are TGTGCCTGGAGTGCTAGGCAGGTCTACAATGAGCAGTTCTTC. This encodes CAWSARQVYNEQFF. The full variable domain, its missing parts supplied by reference TRBV30 and TRBJ2-1, is SQTIHQWPATLVQPVGSPLSLECTVEGTSNPNLYWYRQAAGRGLQLLFYSVGIGQISSEVPQNLSASRPQDRQFILSSKKLLLSDSGFYLCAWSARQVYNEQFFGPGTRLTVL.

This clonotype was picked up a small number of times. This chain links TRBV20-1 with TRBJ1-5; 8 positions match TRBD1. J lost 8 bases, V lost 5 bases, and 14 bases had no gene match. The CDR3 runs 15 residues. Germline assignment: CDR1 DFQATT and CDR2 SNEGSKA (reference sequence). CDR3 DNA: TGCAGTGCTCCCTTAAGGCAGGGGGCTAACGAGCCCCAGCATTTT. Translating it yields CSAPLRQGANEPQHF.

Only a few counts were recorded for this clonotype. This chain uses TRBV3-1 with TRBJ2-3, with 13 bases lining up with TRBD2. CDR1 and CDR2 (germline): LGHDT, YNNKEL (reference sequence). The CDR3 sequence is 17 residues long. Trimming cost V 1 base and J 4 bases; bases outside gene matches: 5. CDR3 amino acids: CASSQGTSGRVADTQYF. CDR3 sequence (DNA): TGTGCCAGCAGCCAAGGGACTAGCGGGAGAGTGGCAGATACGCAGTATTTT.

This clonotype was seen ten or more times. The chain links TRBV5-1 to TRBJ2-5; 9 nucleotides line up with TRBD1. Looked up from germline, CDR1 is SGHRS and CDR2 is YFSETQ. Trimming at V came to 3 bases and at J to 2 bases, leaving 8 bases not matched to a gene. The CDR3 runs to 16 residues. The CDR3 bases are TGCGCCAGCAGCTCGACCGGGACAGGGATTCAAGAGACCCAGTACTTC. This encodes CASSSTGTGIQETQYF.

This clonotype was detected only a few times. The genes are TRBV5-1 and TRBJ2-7; 8 nucleotides line up with TRBD1. J gave up 5 bases and V 4 bases, and 8 bases lay outside the gene matches. Germline V gene data show CDR1 as SGHRS and CDR2 as YFSETQ. The CDR3 is made up of 14 amino acids. Written as DNA, the CDR3 is TGCGCCAGCAGCCCCAGGACAGGGACGGACGAGCAGTACTTC. This encodes CASSPRTGTDEQYF. Looking up the rest from reference TRBV5-1 and TRBJ2-7 gives the full variable domain: KAGVTQTPRYLIKTRGQQVTLSCSPISGHRSVSWYQQTPGQGLQFLFEYFSETQRNKGNFPGRFSGRQFSNSRSEMNVSTLELGDSALYLCASSPRTGTDEQYFGPGTRLTVT.

This clonotype was counted ten times or more. V is TRBV7-9 and J is TRBJ2-7; TRBD1 is a possible D gene (5 bases). Germline CDR1 reads SEHNR; CDR2 reads FQNEAQ (reference sequence). V lost 0 bases to trimming and J lost 1 base, with 7 bases between them. This CDR3 spans 14 amino acids. The CDR3 nucleotides are TGTGCCAGCAGCTTAGCGGGGCAGTCCTACGAGCAGTACTTC. Amino acid sequence: CASSLAGQSYEQYF.

A few counts support this clonotype. The CDR3 nucleotides are TGCGCCAGCAGCTTGACAGGGGGGCGAGTTACCGGGGAGCTGTTTTTT. Amino acid sequence: CASSLTGGRVTGELFF. V and J are TRBV5-1 and TRBJ2-2; 8 bases fit TRBD1. CDR3 size: 16 residues. J gave up 5 bases and V 1 base, and 7 bases lay outside the gene matches. Germline values: CDR1 SGHRS, CDR2 YFSETQ.

The chain joins TRBV9 to TRBJ1-1; D remains ambiguous. The CDR3 contains 13 residues. The V end lost 1 base, the J end lost 1 base, and 5 bases lay between the germline ends. Germline CDR1 and CDR2: SGDLS and YYNGEE. CDR3 residues: CASSVIENTEAFF. CDR3 DNA: TGTGCCAGCAGCGTAATAGAGAACACTGAAGCTTTCTTT.

This clonotype was detected a few times. This chain links TRBV5-1 with TRBJ2-1; 7 bases are shared with TRBD1. The CDR3 contains 13 residues. V lost 3 bases and J lost 8; bases outside the gene matches: 5. From germline, CDR1 is SGHRS and CDR2 YFSETQ. CDR3 DNA sequence: TGCGCCAGCAGCTACGCAGGGACAGATGAGCAGTTCTTC. It encodes CASSYAGTDEQFF.

This clonotype was observed a few times. V usage is TRBV12-3 or TRBV12-4 and J usage is TRBJ2-2; D is unclear. The CDR3 spans 15 residues. The V end lost 7 bases, the J end lost 0 bases, and 12 bases lay between the germline ends. For the CDR3, the DNA is TGTGCCAGCATCACGGGCACCCCGAACACCGGGGAGCTGTTTTTT. Translated: CASITGTPNTGELFF.

This clonotype was detected ten times or more. V and J are TRBV20-1 and TRBJ2-4; 8 nucleotides align to TRBD1. Germline V gene sequence: CDR1 DFQATT, CDR2 SNEGSKA (reference sequence). V lost 3 bases and J lost 0; bases outside the gene matches: 4. The CDR3 loop spans 15 amino acids. Here the CDR3 reads CSASGQGGAKNIQYF. The CDR3 DNA follows: TGCAGTGCTAGTGGACAGGGAGGAGCCAAAAACATTCAGTACTTC.

This rearrangement joins TRBV25-1 to TRBJ2-1, with 7 bases matching TRBD2. The germline CDR1 and CDR2 sequences are MGHDK and SYGVNS. V lost 7 bases to trimming and J lost 1 base; unmatched junction nucleotides: 1. The CDR3 consists of 13 residues. The CDR3 is CASTGGSYNEQFF. CDR3 nucleotides: TGTGCCAGCACCGGGGGGTCCTACAATGAGCAGTTCTTC. Full variable domain (outside the CDR3, taken from reference TRBV25-1 and TRBJ2-1): EADIYQTPRYLVIGTGKKITLECSQTMGHDKMYWYQQDPGMELHLIHYSYGVNSTEKGDLSSESTVSRIRTEHFPLTLESARPSHTSQYLCASTGGSYNEQFFGPGTRLTVL.

This clonotype was seen more than once but under ten times. In nucleotides, the CDR3 is TGTGCCAGCAGCGGGGCAGGACGCAATCAGCCCCAGCATTTT. Its translation: CASSGAGRNQPQHF. This chain joins TRBV7-9 and TRBJ1-5; tentatively, D is TRBD1 (5 bases). V was clipped by 5 bases and J by 2 bases, with 10 bases between them. Germline CDR1 and CDR2: SEHNR and FQNEAQ (reference sequence). The CDR3 length is 14 residues.

This clonotype was counted a single time. The chain is built from TRBV29-1 and TRBJ1-5; 7 bases match TRBD1. Germline CDR1 is SQVTM and CDR2 is ANQGSEA. This CDR3 is built from 14 residues. The junction had 5 bases not matched to a gene; V was cut back by 4 bases and J by 2 bases. CDR3 bases: TGCAGCGTTGGATCCGGGACAGGCAATCAGCCCCAGCATTTT. Protein sequence: CSVGSGTGNQPQHF.